This is a list of T cell receptor beta chains from one sample in a study of T cells in localized non-small cell lung cancer. TCRdb's copy holds only in-frame clones and misses some; the assay was immunoSEQ multiplex PCR. The sample shows about 33,000 clones, 90% of them seen only once. This specimen consisted of peripheral blood, obtained before any cancer treatment. The source of these receptors is a man between 40 and 70 years old with stage I lung adenocarcinoma. Both conserved end residues are part of each CDR3. A D gene is named only where the DNA matches it firmly. Clone sizes are given selectively: once, few, many, or a class where the clone is expanded.

>TRBJ1-6|TRBD1|TRBV6-1|.|18
TGTGCCAGCAGTGAAGCAGGGGGCGGGAGCTCCTATAATTCACCCCTCCACTTT
CASSEAGGGSSYNSPLHF
>TRBJ1-5|.|TRBV27|.|13
TGTGCCAGCAGTTTAGGGCCTTGGCAGCCCCAGCATTTT
CASSLGPWQPQHF
>TRBJ2-1|.|TRBV15|.|14
TGTGCCACCAGCAGAGTAGGGTTCGGCAATGAGCAGTTCTTC
CATSRVGFGNEQFF
>TRBJ2-1|.|TRBV18|.|14
TGTGCCAGCTCACCTTGGTCATCGGGGAATGAGCAGTTCTTC
CASSPWSSGNEQFF
>TRBJ2-5|TRBD1|TRBV7-2|.|15
TGTGCCAGCATCCCGGGACAGGGGGCTTGGGAGACCCAGTACTTC
CASIPGQGAWETQYF
>TRBJ2-7|.|TRBV19|once|14
TGTGCCAGTAGTCTCAGGGGTCAGACCTACGAGCAGTACTTC
CASSLRGQTYEQYF
>TRBJ2-5|.|TRBV5-4|.|14
TGTGCCAGCAGCTTCTTTGTTCCTGAAGAGACCCAGTACTTC
CASSFFVPEETQYF
>TRBJ2-1|.|TRBV7-2|once|19
TGTGCCAGCAGCTTAGCGCTGGGTAGGACTAACGGGGTATACAATGAGCAGTTCTTC
CASSLALGRTNGVYNEQFF
>TRBJ2-7|.|TRBV9|.|14
TGTGCCAGCAGCGTAGGCGGGGTCTCCTACGAGCAGTACTTC
CASSVGGVSYEQYF
>TRBJ1-1|TRBD1|TRBV5-8|.|16
TGTGCCAGCAGCGCGGACAGGGAGTATATGAACACTGAAGCTTTCTTT
CASSADREYMNTEAFF
>TRBJ2-3|.|TRBV7-2|.|16
TGTGCCAGCAGCTTAGCGGGGGGGGCTAGCACAGATACGCAGTATTTT
CASSLAGGASTDTQYF
>TRBJ2-1|.|TRBV7-2|.|13
TGTGCCAGCAGCCCTCCGGGATACAATGAGCAGTTCTTC
CASSPPGYNEQFF
>TRBJ1-5|.|TRBV21-1|.|14
TGTGCGTTAATAGGGTGGGTTTGCGGTCAGCCCCAGCATTTT
CALIGWVCGQPQHF
>TRBJ1-3|TRBD1|TRBV9|.|14
TGTGCCAGCAGCGTCGACAGGGGGCGGAACACCATATATTTT
CASSVDRGRNTIYF
>TRBJ1-1|.|TRBV9|.|17
TGTGTCAGCAGCCCGAGAATCGGCGGGAACGATAACACTGAAGCTTTCTTT
CVSSPRIGGNDNTEAFF
>TRBJ2-3|.|TRBV10-2|once|15
TGCGCCACCTCCTTTGGGGGGCGGGGCACAGATACGCAGTATTTT
CATSFGGRGTDTQYF
>TRBJ1-6|TRBD1|TRBV30|.|15
TGTGCCTGGAGTGTACCGGGGACAGGGAATTCACCCCTCCACTTT
CAWSVPGTGNSPLHF
>TRBJ2-1|TRBD2|TRBV10-3|.|16
TGTGCCACCCGCCTGACTAGCGGGGGGGCGTACAATGAGCAGTTCTTC
CATRLTSGGAYNEQFF
>TRBJ1-6|.|TRBV6-6|few|15
TGTGCCAGCAGTGATTCGATAGGGGTTGGGTCACCCCTCCACTTT
CASSDSIGVGSPLHF
>TRBJ2-7|.|TRBV27|.|14
TGTGCCAGCAATCACCCCCGGGCCCCCTACGAGCAGTACTTC
CASNHPRAPYEQYF
>TRBJ2-1|.|TRBV25-1|.|12
TGTGCCAGCAGTGAACAGGGCAATGAGCAGTTCTTC
CASSEQGNEQFF
>TRBJ1-5|TRBD1|TRBV4-2|.|15
TGTGCCAGCAGCCAAGAAGGACAGGGGGTGCAGCCCCAGCATTTT
CASSQEGQGVQPQHF
>TRBJ1-1|.|TRBV6-6|.|15
TGTGCCAGCAGCCAGAAACAGGGCGAGAACACTGAAGCTTTCTTT
CASSQKQGENTEAFF
>TRBJ2-2|TRBD2|TRBV10-2|.|17
TGCGCCAGCAGTGAGTCGATCAGCGGGGCGAACACCGGGGAGCTGTTTTTT
CASSESISGANTGELFF
>TRBJ1-3|.|TRBV7-8|.|14
TGTGCCAGCAGCTTAGGAGGCTTTGGAAACACCATATATTTT
CASSLGGFGNTIYF
>TRBJ2-5|.|TRBV21-1|once|15
TGTGCCAGCAGCAAAGATCTTCCGTACCAAGAGACCCAGTACTTC
CASSKDLPYQETQYF
>TRBJ1-1|.|TRBV18|once|16
TGTGCCAGCTCACCACGATCCCCAGCGACTCACACTGAAGCTTTCTTT
CASSPRSPATHTEAFF
>TRBJ2-5|.|TRBV5-1|.|14
TGCGCCAGCTTTCTCAACCCGGGAGTTGAGACCCAGTACTTC
CASFLNPGVETQYF
>TRBJ2-5|TRBD1|TRBV7-2|.|13
TGTGCCAGCAGCCCCGACAGGGCTACGACCCAGTACTTC
CASSPDRATTQYF
>TRBJ1-1|.|TRBV7-6|.|14
TGTGCCAGCTCCCTGTGGGGGGCGGACACTGAAGCTTTCTTT
CASSLWGADTEAFF
>TRBJ2-5|.|TRBV9|.|15
TGTGCCAGCAGCGTAGGGGGGAGCGTGGGAGAGACCCAGTACTTC
CASSVGGSVGETQYF
>TRBJ1-2|.|TRBV6-6|.|11
TGTGCCAGCAGTTACGGTGGGGGCTACACCTTC
CASSYGGGYTF
>TRBJ2-7|TRBD1|TRBV7-2|.|15
TGTGCCAGCAGCTGGACAGGGGGCTCTTCCTACGAGCAGTACTTC
CASSWTGGSSYEQYF
>TRBJ2-7|.|TRBV6-6|.|14
TGTGCCAGCAACCTAGGGGTTAAACCCTACGAGCAGTACTTC
CASNLGVKPYEQYF
>TRBJ2-3|.|TRBV9|.|14
TGTGCCAGCAGCGTATATTTTCGCACAGATACGCAGTATTTT
CASSVYFRTDTQYF
>TRBJ2-1|TRBD1|TRBV10-3|once|17
TGTGCCATCAGTGAGCGCGGGACAGGGAGCTCCTACAATGAGCAGTTCTTC
CAISERGTGSSYNEQFF
>TRBJ1-1|.|TRBV30|.|11
TGTGCCTTCTCAGCAGACACTGAAGCTTTCTTT
CAFSADTEAFF
>TRBJ2-1|TRBD2|TRBV5-1|.|15
TGCGCCAGCAGCCCCGGGACTAGCGGTTACAATGAGCAGTTCTTC
CASSPGTSGYNEQFF
>TRBJ1-1|.|TRBV19|few|12
TGTGCCAGTAACGGGGGATCCGCTGAAGCTTTCTTT
CASNGGSAEAFF
>TRBJ2-5|.|TRBV6-6|.|12
TGTGCCAGCAGTCACAGGGTGGAGACCCAGTACTTC
CASSHRVETQYF
>TRBJ2-2|.|TRBV7-6|.|18
TGTGCCAGCAGCTTAGCCATCGCCGGGACCCTAAACACCGGGGAGCTGTTTTTT
CASSLAIAGTLNTGELFF
>TRBJ1-5|.|TRBV5-6|.|12
TGTGCCAGCAGCTTGTATAATCAGCCCCAGCATTTT
CASSLYNQPQHF
>TRBJ2-7|.|TRBV5-1|.|13
TGCGCCAGCAGCGTCCGACAGGCCTACGAGCAGTACTTC
CASSVRQAYEQYF
>TRBJ1-2|.|TRBV9|.|14
TGTGCCAGCAGCGTAGGAGGGCAGGGCTTTGGCTACACCTTC
CASSVGGQGFGYTF
>TRBJ1-6|TRBD1|TRBV14|.|15
TGTGCCAGCAGACAACAGGGGGCGGTTAATTCACCCCTCCACTTT
CASRQQGAVNSPLHF
>TRBJ1-4|TRBD1|TRBV18|medium-sized|17
TGTGCCAGCTCACTACAGGACAGGCGGGCGACTAATGAAAAACTGTTTTTT
CASSLQDRRATNEKLFF
>TRBJ2-3|TRBD1|TRBV7-8|.|16
TGTGCCAGCAGCCCCCCGTCAGGGGGCACGCCAGATACGCAGTATTTT
CASSPPSGGTPDTQYF
>TRBJ2-1|.|TRBV5-1|.|13
TGCGCCAGCAGCGACGTAAGGAACAATGAGCAGTTCTTC
CASSDVRNNEQFF
>TRBJ2-7|.|TRBV5-6|once|15
TGTGCCAGCAGCGGGACAGTGCGGGAATCCTACGAGCAGTACTTC
CASSGTVRESYEQYF
>TRBJ2-7|.|TRBV30|.|14
TGTGCCTGGAGTCGGGGGAACCCTTCCTACGAGCAGTACTTC
CAWSRGNPSYEQYF
>TRBJ2-3|.|TRBV5-4|.|13
TGTGCCAGCAGCTCGACACCCACAGATACGCAGTATTTT
CASSSTPTDTQYF
>TRBJ1-4|.|TRBV7-8|.|14
TGTGCCAGCAGTCGTCAAACCACTAATGAAAAACTGTTTTTT
CASSRQTTNEKLFF
>TRBJ2-7|.|TRBV27|.|17
TGTGCCAGCAGTACCGGGCCCCTAACAGAGAGTGCCTACGAGCAGTACTTC
CASSTGPLTESAYEQYF
>TRBJ2-5|TRBD2|TRBV5-1|.|17
TGCGCCAGCAGAAAAGGGACTAGCGGGGACCACCAAGAGACCCAGTACTTC
CASRKGTSGDHQETQYF
>TRBJ1-2|.|TRBV11-2|.|15
TGTGCCAGCAGCTTAGATCCCACGACGGATTATGGCTACACCTTC
CASSLDPTTDYGYTF
>TRBJ1-5|.|TRBV5-5|.|14
TGTGCCAGCAGCTTGGGATATGGCAATCAGCCCCAGCATTTT
CASSLGYGNQPQHF
>TRBJ2-7|TRBD2|TRBV7-2|.|15
TGTGCCAGCAGCTTAGCACTAGCGGGTACCTACGAGCAGTACTTC
CASSLALAGTYEQYF
>TRBJ2-7|.|TRBV6-5|.|11
TGTGCCAGCAGGGGTAATTGGGAGCAGTACTTC
CASRGNWEQYF
>TRBJ1-1|TRBD1|TRBV5-1|.|14
TGCGCCAGCAGCTTGAAGACAGGGATGCCTGAAGCTTTCTTT
CASSLKTGMPEAFF